These 18 T cell receptor beta chains share one sample of origin, sequenced in a study of OX40 agonist ivuxolimab in advanced cancers. Clones were sequenced by immunoSEQ multiplex PCR, and TCRdb holds only the in-frame ones, with some missing. The sample has around 94,000 clones, 80% to 95% seen once; the top ten hold approximately 3.6%. Material: CD4+ or CD8+ T cells sorted from blood, obtained in a trial of the OX40 agonist ivuxolimab. The receptors come from an adult with an advanced solid tumor such as melanoma, head and neck, liver or kidney cancer.

The rearrangement links TRBV28 to TRBJ1-4, with TRBD1 identical over 7 bases. The V segment lost 3 bases and the J segment 4 bases; nucleotides outside the gene matches: 11. This CDR3 comprises 17 residues. Per the germline V gene, CDR1 is MDHEN and CDR2 is SYDVKM. The CDR3 DNA is TGTGCCAGCAGTTTGGACAGGTCCTGGGAAAATAATGAAAAACTGTTTTTT. Its translation: CASSLDRSWENNEKLFF.

The chain recombines TRBV27 with TRBJ1-5; a possible D gene is TRBD1 (6 bases). The CDR3 length is 14 residues. The V and J ends lost 4 bases and 2 bases respectively, with 9 bases between them. Germline CDR1 and CDR2: MNHEY and SMNVEV (reference sequence). The DNA of the CDR3 is TGTGCCAGCAGTTACAGGGATGGCAATCAGCCCCAGCATTTT. Protein: CASSYRDGNQPQHF.

This clone was observed once. The rearrangement uses TRBV9 and TRBJ2-3; 8 bases fit TRBD2. From germline, CDR1 is SGDLS and CDR2 YYNGEE. Trimming removed 0 bases from V and 2 bases from J; junction bases left unmatched: 2. The CDR3 is 15 residues long. CDR3 bases: TGTGCCAGCAGCGTAGGCGGGGGGTACACAGATACGCAGTATTTT. As protein: CASSVGGGYTDTQYF.

The J gene is TRBJ2-1, the V gene TRBV12-5, with D possibly matching TRBD1 (6 bases). With 0 bases removed from V and 5 bases from J, the gap between germline ends came to 17 bases. The CDR3 contains 17 residues. Germline loops: CDR1 LGHNT, CDR2 FRNRAP. The CDR3 coding sequence is TGTGCTAGTGGTTTGGTTAACGCCGGGACACCTAACAATGAGCAGTTCTTC. It specifies CASGLVNAGTPNNEQFF.

The V call is TRBV7-2, the J call TRBJ1-1; no firm D call. This CDR3 has 12 amino acids. Trimming removed 5 bases from V and 11 bases from J, with 15 bases in between. CDR1 and CDR2 from the germline V gene are SGHTA and FQGNSA. CDR3 nucleotide sequence: TGTGCCAGCAGCCCAGAGGGTGTTCGGGCTTTCTTT. Its protein product is CASSPEGVRAFF. Filled out from reference TRBV7-2 and TRBJ1-1, the complete variable domain reads GAGVSQSPSNKVTEKGKDVELRCDPISGHTALYWYRQSLGQGLEFLIYFQGNSAPDKSGLPSDRFSAERTGGSVSTLTIQRTQQEDSAVYLCASSPEGVRAFFGQGTRLTVV.

CDR3 loop: CASSGRTGRGPGELFF. The CDR3 region has the DNA TGTGCCAGCAGCGGGAGGACAGGGAGAGGTCCCGGGGAGCTGTTTTTT. The gene calls are TRBV6-6 and TRBJ2-2, with D perhaps matching TRBD1 (8 bases). Germline V lookup: CDR1 MNHNY, CDR2 SVGAGI (reference sequence). This CDR3 has 16 residues. The V and J ends lost 6 bases and 6 bases respectively, with 20 bases between them.

The CDR3 nucleotides are TGCAGCGTTGCCCTAATCGTCTCCGGGAAAATGAACACTGAAGCTTTCTTT. This translates into CSVALIVSGKMNTEAFF. The rearrangement uses TRBV29-1 and TRBJ1-1; D not certain. Per the germline V gene, CDR1 is SQVTM and CDR2 is ANQGSEA. This CDR3 has 17 amino acids. Trimming cost V 4 bases and J 0 bases, with 21 bases left between them.

This clone has only one observation. The chain couples TRBV27 to TRBJ2-1; unclear D gene. The germline V gene encodes CDR1 MNHEY and CDR2 SMNVEV (reference sequence). The CDR3 has 14 amino acids. V was cut by 6 bases and J by 6 bases, with 15 bases left in between. CDR3 sequence reads: CASSLRDVGNEQFF. The CDR3 region has the DNA TGTGCCAGCAGCCTTCGAGACGTGGGCAATGAGCAGTTCTTC.

This clone was counted a single time. The rearrangement joins TRBV6-5 to TRBJ1-4; D is uncertain. The V end was cut by 0 bases, the J end by 2 bases, with 7 bases between. The CDR3 sequence is 15 residues long. Germline assignment: CDR1 MNHEY and CDR2 SVGAGI. The CDR3 bases are TGTGCCAGCAGTTACTCCGGGCCGACTAATGAAAAACTGTTTTTT. This gives the protein CASSYSGPTNEKLFF.

The chain has TRBV7-2 and TRBJ2-7, with no clear D. CDR1 is SGHTA and CDR2 is FQGNSA in the germline V gene. This CDR3 is 13 amino acids long. The germline V and J ends were trimmed by 5 bases and 0 bases, with 8 bases remaining between them. The CDR3 here is CASSLDGSYEQYF. The CDR3, as DNA: TGTGCCAGCAGCCTTGACGGCTCCTACGAGCAGTACTTC.

The chain has TRBV2 and TRBJ1-5; D might be TRBD1 (5 bases). The CDR3 is 13 residues long. V shed 6 bases and J shed 10 bases, with 16 bases lying between them. Germline CDR1 reads SNHLY; CDR2 reads FYNNEI. CDR3 nucleotide sequence: TGTGCCAGCAGCGACCGGGACTCCTCTCCCCAGCATTTT. It translates to CASSDRDSSPQHF.

This sequence joins TRBV9 and TRBJ1-5; D is unclear. V was pared by 3 bases and J by 1 base, with 8 bases between. In germline, CDR1 is SGDLS, CDR2 YYNGEE. The CDR3 has 14 residues. The CDR3 region is CASSGHDSNQPQHF. For the CDR3, the DNA is TGTGCCAGCAGCGGTCATGACAGCAATCAGCCCCAGCATTTT. Using reference TRBV9 and TRBJ1-5 for the parts outside the CDR3, the full variable domain is DSGVTQTPKHLITATGQRVTLRCSPRSGDLSVYWYQQSLDQGLQFLIQYYNGEERAKGNILERFSAQQFPDLHSELNLSSLELGDSALYFCASSGHDSNQPQHFGDGTRLSIL.

This chain connects TRBV11-2 to TRBJ1-1; D is unresolved. CDR1 and CDR2 (germline): SGHAT, FQNNGV. V gave up 1 base and J gave up 0 bases, with 3 bases separating them. CDR3 length: 13 amino acids. The CDR3 DNA is TGTGCCAGCAGCTTAGCGGTGAACACTGAAGCTTTCTTT. Amino acid sequence: CASSLAVNTEAFF.

V and J are TRBV7-9 and TRBJ1-6, with a tentative D call TRBD1 (6 bases). The V gene's germline CDR1 is SEHNR and CDR2 FQNEAQ (reference sequence). The CDR3 is made up of 14 amino acids. The germline V and J ends were trimmed by 3 bases and 7 bases, with 10 bases remaining between them. This CDR3 reads CASSFTGRNSPLHF. CDR3 DNA: TGTGCCAGCAGCTTTACAGGGAGGAATTCACCCCTCCACTTT. Full variable domain (missing parts from reference TRBV7-9 and TRBJ1-6): DTGVSQNPRHKITKRGQNVTFRCDPISEHNRLYWYRQTLGQGPEFLTYFQNEAQLEKSRLLSDRFSAERPKGSFSTLEIQRTEQGDSAMYLCASSFTGRNSPLHFGNGTRLTVT.

The CDR3 protein is CASSDRGGYEQYF. The CDR3 nucleotides are TGTGCCAGCAGCGACAGAGGGGGGTACGAGCAGTACTTC. The chain has TRBV9 and TRBJ2-7; perhaps D is TRBD1 or TRBD2 (6 bases each). Germline assignment: CDR1 SGDLS and CDR2 YYNGEE. The CDR3 spans 13 residues. Deletions cut 3 bases from V and 4 bases from J, with 11 bases between.

With respect to this clone: The sample carries other DNA sequences with the same CDR3. CDR3 sequence (DNA): TGTGCCAGCAGCTTAGACAGGAGGACTGAAGCTTTCTTT. As protein: CASSLDRRTEAFF. The genes are TRBV28 and TRBJ1-1, with TRBD1 as a possible D gene (6 bases). CDR3 length equals 13 residues. V gave up 6 bases and J gave up 5 bases, with 13 bases separating them. CDR1 is MDHEN, CDR2 SYDVKM, per germline.

This clone was recorded a few times. The CDR3 protein is CASSPNNYEAFF. CDR3 sequence (DNA): TGTGCCAGCAGCCCCAACAACTATGAAGCTTTCTTT. V is TRBV14 and J is TRBJ1-1, with D uncertain. The CDR3 has 12 amino acids. V was cut by 4 bases and J by 7 bases, with 10 bases left in between. CDR1 and CDR2 (germline): SGHDN, FVKESK.

The gene calls are TRBV6-1 and TRBJ2-1; D is ambiguous. This CDR3 spans 18 amino acids. With 4 bases removed from V and 0 bases from J, the gap between germline ends came to 19 bases. Germline lookup yields CDR1 MNHNS and CDR2 SASEGT. This chain's CDR3 is CASSGLGSLQSSYNEQFF. CDR3 nucleotides: TGTGCCAGCAGTGGCCTCGGTTCCCTCCAATCCTCCTACAATGAGCAGTTCTTC.